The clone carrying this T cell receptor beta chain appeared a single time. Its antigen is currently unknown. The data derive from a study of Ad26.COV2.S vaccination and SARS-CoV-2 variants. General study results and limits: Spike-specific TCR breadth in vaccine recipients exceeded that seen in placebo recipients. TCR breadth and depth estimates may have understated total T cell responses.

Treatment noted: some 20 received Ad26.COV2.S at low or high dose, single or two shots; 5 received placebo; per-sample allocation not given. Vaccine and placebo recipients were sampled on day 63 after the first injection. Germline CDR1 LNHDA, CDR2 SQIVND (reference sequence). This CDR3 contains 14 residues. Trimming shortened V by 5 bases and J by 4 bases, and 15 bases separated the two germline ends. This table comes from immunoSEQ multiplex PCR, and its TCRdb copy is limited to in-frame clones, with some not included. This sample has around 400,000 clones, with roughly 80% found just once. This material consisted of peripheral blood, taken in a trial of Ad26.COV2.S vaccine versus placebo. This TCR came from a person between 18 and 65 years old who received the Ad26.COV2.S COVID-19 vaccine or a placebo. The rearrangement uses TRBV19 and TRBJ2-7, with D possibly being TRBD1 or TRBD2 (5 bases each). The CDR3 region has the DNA TGTGCCAGTAGTCCCTGGGACCGGCGATACGAGCAGTACTTC. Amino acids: CASSPWDRRYEQYF.